This TCR beta chain was found in a study of CD8 T cells in Susac syndrome. When the RNA was reverse transcribed, random hexamers were used with an input of roughly 0.5 to 1 ug. TCR beta CDR3 was amplified by immunoSEQ multiplex PCR. This amplification extended across 54 Vbeta and 13 Jbeta segments. TCRdb reanalysed the immunoSEQ multiplex PCR reads using MiXCR and keeps one entry per CDR3 protein. Among 90,000 to 150,000 distinct CDR3 sequences listed, roughly 93% were seen once. V lost 5 bases and J lost 5, with 15 bases in between. This CDR3 spans 13 amino acids. Per germline, CDR1 SQVTM and CDR2 ANQGSEA. The authors carried out high-throughput sequencing of TCR beta. They applied it to CD8+ and CD4+ T cells obtained from blood. Multiple sclerosis controls were treatment-naive patients with stable or active relapsing-remitting disease. Negative isolation was used for CD8+ and CD4+ T cells and FACS enrichment for TEMRA cells.

This rearrangement joins TRBV29-1 to TRBJ1-1; D might be TRBD1 (6 bases). Material for sequencing was CD4+ T cells from PBMCs. The TCR sequence derives from a human donor with multiple sclerosis. CDR3 in DNA: TGCAGCGTTTCTCTACAGGGCGGGACTGAAGCTTTCTTT. It specifies CSVSLQGGTEAFF.